Below, 22 T cell receptor beta chains from the same sample are listed, as sequenced in a study of spatial heterogeneity in lung cancer. Study-level results: Tumor mutation count correlated with how many alpha and beta TCRs expanded intratumorally.

Indicated time point: sample taken at primary tumor resection. Their specific antigens are unknown. Each CDR3 protein gets one entry after TCRdb re-called the 5' RACE reads with MiXCR. The sample contains around 9,200 distinct CDR3 sequences, about 5% of which appear only once. This specimen was lung tumor tissue, taken at surgery. The receptors come from a female donor with early-stage non-small cell lung cancer.

The chain has TRBV7-3 and TRBJ2-2; D not resolved. V gave up 2 bases and J gave up 3 bases, with 7 bases separating them. From germline, CDR1 is SGHTA and CDR2 FQGTGA. CDR3 length: 14 amino acids. The DNA of the CDR3 is TGTGCCAGCAGCTTAGACCGGGACACCGGGGAGCTGTTTTTT. Its translation: CASSLDRDTGELFF. Looking up the rest from reference TRBV7-3 and TRBJ2-2 gives the full variable domain: GAGVSQTPSNKVTEKGKYVELRCDPISGHTALYWYRQSLGQGPEFLIYFQGTGAADDSGLPNDRFFAVRPEGSVSTLKIQRTERGDSAVYLCASSLDRDTGELFFGEGSRLTVL.

This clonotype has ten or more counts. V and J are TRBV3-1 and TRBJ1-5; D remains unclear. This CDR3 has 15 residues. Deletions cut 0 bases from V and 3 bases from J, with 9 bases between. Germline V gives CDR1 LGHDT, CDR2 YNNKEL (reference sequence). The CDR3 nucleotides read TGTGCCAGCAGCCAAGACTACAGCCACAATCAGCCCCAGCATTTT. Translating gives CASSQDYSHNQPQHF.

Ten or more counts support this clonotype. This chain uses TRBV4-2 with TRBJ1-4; D ambiguous. V lost 1 base, J lost 8 bases, and 14 bases lay in between. From germline, CDR1 is LGHNA and CDR2 YNFKEQ. The CDR3 has 15 amino acids. The CDR3 region is CASSQVSAVSEKLFF. CDR3 DNA sequence: TGTGCCAGCAGCCAAGTGAGCGCGGTTAGCGAAAAACTGTTTTTT.

This clonotype was counted at least ten times. The genes are TRBV11-1 and TRBJ2-1; D not resolved. The CDR3 spans 11 residues. The germline CDR1 and CDR2 sequences are SGHAT and FQDESV (reference sequence). Trimming removed 2 bases from V and 10 bases from J, with 6 bases in between. The CDR3 loop reads CASSLLYEQFF. The CDR3 DNA reads as TGTGCCAGCAGCTTACTATACGAGCAGTTCTTC.

Judged by abundance, this clonotype is medium-sized. This sequence joins TRBV5-1 and TRBJ1-1; D gene ambiguous. The CDR3 sequence is 12 residues long. Trimming cost V 4 bases and J 7 bases, with 11 bases left between them. From germline, CDR1 is SGHRS and CDR2 YFSETQ. The chain's CDR3 is CASSTLDGEAFF. CDR3 coding DNA: TGCGCCAGCAGCACGTTAGACGGTGAAGCTTTCTTT. The variable domain in full, completed from reference TRBV5-1 and TRBJ1-1, reads KAGVTQTPRYLIKTRGQQVTLSCSPISGHRSVSWYQQTPGQGLQFLFEYFSETQRNKGNFPGRFSGRQFSNSRSEMNVSTLELGDSALYLCASSTLDGEAFFGQGTRLTVV.

With respect to this clonotype: The junction and the germline gene differ at one end; a read error may be behind it. The chain couples TRBV27 to TRBJ2-1, with D possibly called TRBD1 or TRBD2 (5 bases each). Per the germline V gene, CDR1 is MNHEY and CDR2 is SMNVEV (reference sequence). The CDR3 sequence is 15 residues long. The CDR3 spells CASSRVRGAYNEQFF. CDR3 DNA sequence: TGCGCCAGCTCGCGGGTACGGGGCGCCTACAATGAGCAGTTCTTC.

This clonotype was detected ten times or more. The chain couples TRBV10-3 to TRBJ2-5; D is possibly TRBD2 (5 bases). Per germline, CDR1 ENHRY and CDR2 SYGVKD. This CDR3 has 15 residues. Trimming took 6 bases from V and 3 from J, leaving 17 bases between them. The CDR3 sequence is CAIRVPGKKEETQYF. The CDR3 DNA reads as TGTGCCATCAGGGTCCCGGGGAAGAAGGAAGAGACCCAGTACTTC.

This clonotype was recorded only once. This chain connects TRBV18 to TRBJ1-5; D perhaps matches TRBD1 (6 bases). The CDR3 has 15 amino acids. CDR1 KGHSH and CDR2 LQKENI come from the germline V gene. V lost 3 bases, J lost 2 bases, and 11 bases lay in between. CDR3 amino acids: CASSPQGLGNQPQHF. The CDR3 region has the DNA TGTGCCAGCTCACCCCAGGGGTTGGGCAATCAGCCCCAGCATTTT.

In its sample, this clonotype was seen a few times. The chain carries TRBV2 and TRBJ2-5; the match to TRBD1 covers 10 bases. This CDR3 is 13 amino acids long. The germline V gene has CDR1 SNHLY and CDR2 FYNNEI. J lost 5 bases, V lost 8 bases, and 5 bases had no gene match. CDR3 sequence (DNA): TGTGCCAGCGAAGGACAGGGGGAGGAGACCCAGTACTTC. Encoded protein: CASEGQGEETQYF.

This clonotype is deemed medium-sized. The chain couples TRBV5-5 to TRBJ2-6, with a weak D call TRBD2 (5 bases). Germline loops: CDR1 SGHKS, CDR2 YYEKEE (reference sequence). The CDR3 loop spans 15 amino acids. V was shortened by 0 bases and J by 2 bases, with 6 bases between the two germline ends. This chain's CDR3 is CASSLGGTGANVLTF. CDR3 DNA sequence: TGTGCCAGCAGCTTGGGAGGGACTGGGGCCAACGTCCTGACTTTC.

This clonotype is labeled medium-sized. This chain connects TRBV12-3 or TRBV12-4 to TRBJ2-3; 7 bases line up with TRBD2. V was pared by 5 bases and J by 2 bases, with 7 bases of the junction left unmatched. This CDR3 is built from 15 residues. Written as DNA, the CDR3 is TGTGCCAGCAGTCAGGCGAGCGGGAACACAGATACGCAGTATTTT. The encoded protein is CASSQASGNTDTQYF.

This clonotype occurred many times. The chain carries TRBV18 and TRBJ1-2; D remains ambiguous. V was cut by 4 bases and J by 1 base, with 10 bases left in between. Germline V lookup: CDR1 KGHSH, CDR2 LQKENI. The CDR3 totals 14 residues. CDR3: CASSLTGLNYGYTF. CDR3 coding DNA: TGTGCCAGCTCACTGACCGGGCTTAACTATGGCTACACCTTC.

This clonotype was seen repeatedly, ten times or more. The V and J genes are TRBV12-3 or TRBV12-4 and TRBJ2-3; 10 nucleotides align to TRBD2. CDR3 length: 16 residues. V shed 6 bases and J 4 bases; nucleotides not matched to a gene: 10. The DNA of the CDR3 is TGTGCCAGCAGCAGGTCAGCGGGAGGGCCCCCAGATACGCAGTATTTT. It encodes CASSRSAGGPPDTQYF.

In this sample, this clonotype is medium-sized (0.01 to 0.1%). J is TRBJ1-5 and V is TRBV12-3 or TRBV12-4; 8 bases match TRBD1. The CDR3 spans 15 residues. V trimming: 6 bases; J trimming: 3 bases; junction bases outside the gene matches: 7. This chain's CDR3 is CASSQRQGFNQPQHF. The CDR3 nucleotides read TGTGCCAGCAGCCAAAGACAGGGGTTCAATCAGCCCCAGCATTTT.

Many counts were recorded for this clonotype. The V call is TRBV10-2, the J call TRBJ2-1; D not certain. CDR1 and CDR2 from the germline V gene are WSHSY and SAAADI. Deletions cut 8 bases from V and 8 bases from J, with 10 bases between. The length of the CDR3 is 11 residues. The DNA of the CDR3 is TGCGCCAGCGGACCTGGCGATGAGCAGTTCTTC. It translates to CASGPGDEQFF.

This clonotype was seen ten or more times. This chain connects TRBV27 to TRBJ2-1; no reliable D call. The CDR3 has 13 residues. The ends were cut back, 6 bases at V and 6 bases at J, with 12 bases in the middle. Per the germline V gene, CDR1 is MNHEY and CDR2 is SMNVEV (reference sequence). CDR3 protein: CASRASWGNEQFF. In DNA, the CDR3 is TGTGCCAGCAGGGCTAGTTGGGGCAATGAGCAGTTCTTC.

This clonotype showed up many times. The chain links TRBV9 to TRBJ2-2, with D possibly being TRBD2 (6 bases). CDR3 length equals 15 residues. In germline, CDR1 is SGDLS, CDR2 YYNGEE. V was cut by 3 bases and J by 6 bases, with 15 bases left in between. CDR3 in amino acids: CASSEHREKAGELFF. The CDR3 region has the DNA TGTGCCAGCAGCGAACACCGGGAGAAGGCCGGGGAGCTGTTTTTT.

Many counts were recorded for this clonotype. CDR3 coding DNA: TGCGCCAGCAGCTTGGGACCTAGCGGGAAAGAGACCCAGTACTTC. The encoded protein is CASSLGPSGKETQYF. The chain combines TRBV5-1 with TRBJ2-5; 9 bases map to TRBD2. V lost 0 bases to trimming and J lost 3 bases; unmatched junction nucleotides: 3. Per the germline V gene, CDR1 is SGHRS and CDR2 is YFSETQ. The CDR3 loop spans 15 amino acids.

This clonotype was found many times. The rearrangement uses TRBV2 and TRBJ1-5; tentative D call: TRBD1 (5 bases). The V end was cut by 7 bases, the J end by 0 bases, with 13 bases between. The CDR3 consists of 15 residues. Germline V gene lookup returns CDR1 SNHLY and CDR2 FYNNEI. The CDR3 protein is CASKGGDYSNQPQHF. The CDR3 nucleotides are TGTGCCAGCAAAGGAGGGGATTATAGCAATCAGCCCCAGCATTTT. Drawing the rest from reference TRBV2 and TRBJ1-5, the complete variable domain is EPEVTQTPSHQVTQMGQEVILRCVPISNHLYFYWYRQILGQKVEFLVSFYNNEISEKSEIFDDQFSVERPDGSNFTLKIRSTKLEDSAMYFCASKGGDYSNQPQHFGDGTRLSIL.

The table lists this clonotype with many counts. CDR3 coding DNA: TGTGCCAGCAGCGGGAGCGTTCCCGGCAGGCATTTCTCTGGGGCCAACGTCCTGACTTTC. Residues: CASSGSVPGRHFSGANVLTF. The chain has TRBV9 and TRBJ2-6; D uncertain. Germline V CDR1 and CDR2: SGDLS, YYNGEE. V was pared by 3 bases and J by 0 bases, with 22 bases between. This CDR3 region has 20 residues.

This clonotype was seen repeatedly, ten times or more. V usage is TRBV2 and J usage is TRBJ2-3; D gene ambiguous. The ends were cut back, 0 bases at V and 3 bases at J, with 4 bases in the middle. The CDR3 totals 13 residues. Germline assignment: CDR1 SNHLY and CDR2 FYNNEI. The CDR3 region is CASSEAQTDTQYF. The CDR3, as DNA: TGTGCCAGCAGTGAAGCGCAGACAGATACGCAGTATTTT.

This clonotype was recorded many times. The chain combines TRBV30 with TRBJ2-2, with 9 bases lining up with TRBD2. There are 15 residues in the CDR3. From germline, CDR1 is GTSNPN and CDR2 SVGIG (reference sequence). J gave up 9 bases and V 4 bases, and 12 bases lay outside the gene matches. CDR3 residues: CAWTLVVAGERELFF. DNA for the CDR3: TGTGCCTGGACCTTGGTGGTAGCGGGAGAACGGGAGCTGTTTTTT.